This T cell receptor beta chain is drawn from a study of blood T cell repertoires in COVID-19. The germline gives CDR1 SEHNR, CDR2 FQNEAQ (reference sequence). The CDR3 length is 15 residues. The V end lost 5 bases, the J end lost 0 bases, and 11 bases lay between the germline ends. TCRdb keeps only in-frame clones here, not all; method: immunoSEQ multiplex PCR. The sample yields about 170,000 clones, more than 70% seen once. Sequencing input: PBMCs or T cells enriched from blood (not recorded which). The chain joins TRBV7-9 to TRBJ1-3; the D is unclear. The sequence was collected from a woman aged 50 to 60 in a cohort exposed to, infected with or recovered from COVID-19 (not recorded which). In DNA form, the CDR3 reads TGTGCCAGCAGCCACACGACAAGCTCTGGAAACACCATATATTTT. It translates to CASSHTTSSGNTIYF.